The source of this T cell receptor (beta chain) is a study of T cells after yellow fever vaccination. TCRdb reprocessed the 5' RACE reads via MiXCR and lists one record per CDR3 protein. This repertoire shows about 320,000 distinct CDR3 sequences, around a tenth found once; its top ten account for approximately 3%. This CDR3 has 16 amino acids. V gave up 3 bases and J gave up 1 base, with 15 bases separating them. CDR1 is KGHSH, CDR2 LQKENI, per germline. Material: CD4+ T cells sorted from PBMCs, obtained 45 days after the yellow fever booster vaccination. This TCR derives from a young man who received the YFV17D yellow fever vaccine. The chain joins TRBV18 to TRBJ1-1, with TRBD1 as a possible D gene (6 bases). Here the CDR3 reads CASSPLLGTPNTEAFF. The CDR3 nucleotides are TGTGCCAGCTCACCCCTCCTTGGGACACCGAACACTGAAGCTTTCTTT.